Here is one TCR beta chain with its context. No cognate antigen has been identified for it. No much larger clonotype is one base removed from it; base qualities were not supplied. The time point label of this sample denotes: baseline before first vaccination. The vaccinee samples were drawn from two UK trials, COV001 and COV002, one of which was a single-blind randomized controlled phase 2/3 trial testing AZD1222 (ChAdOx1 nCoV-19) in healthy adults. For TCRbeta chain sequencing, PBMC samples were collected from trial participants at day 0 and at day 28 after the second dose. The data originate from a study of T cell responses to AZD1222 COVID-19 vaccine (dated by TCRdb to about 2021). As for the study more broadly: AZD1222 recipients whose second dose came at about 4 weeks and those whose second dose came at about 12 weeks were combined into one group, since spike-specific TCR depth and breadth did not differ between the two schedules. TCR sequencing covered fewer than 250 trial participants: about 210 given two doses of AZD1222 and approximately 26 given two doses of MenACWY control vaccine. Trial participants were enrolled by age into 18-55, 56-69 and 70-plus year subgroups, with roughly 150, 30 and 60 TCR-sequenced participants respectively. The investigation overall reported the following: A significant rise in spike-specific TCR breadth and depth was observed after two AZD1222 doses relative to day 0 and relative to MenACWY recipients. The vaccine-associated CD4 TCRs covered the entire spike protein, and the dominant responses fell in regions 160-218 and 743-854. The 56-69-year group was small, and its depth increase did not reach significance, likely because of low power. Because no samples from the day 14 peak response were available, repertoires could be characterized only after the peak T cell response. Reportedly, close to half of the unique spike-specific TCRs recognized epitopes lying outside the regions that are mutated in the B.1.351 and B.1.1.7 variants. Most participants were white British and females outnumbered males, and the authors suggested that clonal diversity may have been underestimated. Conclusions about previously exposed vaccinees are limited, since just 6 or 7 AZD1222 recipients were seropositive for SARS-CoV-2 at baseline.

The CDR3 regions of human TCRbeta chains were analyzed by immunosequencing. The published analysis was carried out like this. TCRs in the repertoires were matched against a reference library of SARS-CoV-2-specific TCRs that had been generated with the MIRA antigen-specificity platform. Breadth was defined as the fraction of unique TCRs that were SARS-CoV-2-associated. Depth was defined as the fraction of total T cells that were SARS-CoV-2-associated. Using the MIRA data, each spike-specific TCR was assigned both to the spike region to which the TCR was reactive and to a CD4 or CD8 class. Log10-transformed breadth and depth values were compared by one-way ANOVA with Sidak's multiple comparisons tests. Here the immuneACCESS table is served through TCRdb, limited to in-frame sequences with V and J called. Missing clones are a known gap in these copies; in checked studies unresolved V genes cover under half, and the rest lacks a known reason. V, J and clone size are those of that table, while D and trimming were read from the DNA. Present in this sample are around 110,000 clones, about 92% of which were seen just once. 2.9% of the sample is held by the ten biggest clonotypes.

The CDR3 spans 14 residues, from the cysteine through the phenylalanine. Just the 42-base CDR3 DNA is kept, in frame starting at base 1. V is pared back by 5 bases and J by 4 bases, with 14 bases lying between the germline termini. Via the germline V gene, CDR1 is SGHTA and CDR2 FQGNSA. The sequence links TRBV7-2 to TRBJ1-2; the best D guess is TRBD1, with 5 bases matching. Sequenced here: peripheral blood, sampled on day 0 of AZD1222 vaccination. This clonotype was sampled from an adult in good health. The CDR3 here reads CASSPQSGVYGYTF. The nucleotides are TGTGCCAGCAGCCCCCAGTCGGGGGTCTATGGCTACACCTTC.